This T cell receptor (beta chain) was recorded in a study of CD4 and CD8 cells across lung adenocarcinoma regions. V gave up 5 bases and J gave up 12 bases, with 23 bases separating them. The germline gives CDR1 SGHTA, CDR2 FQGNSA. CDR3 length: 16 amino acids. TCRdb itself ran the PCR reads through MiXCR, one entry per CDR3 protein. The table has 6,500 to 10,000 distinct CDR3 sequences, 45% to 60% seen once. This clonotype came up many times. This chain connects TRBV7-2 to TRBJ1-6, with D tentatively TRBD1 (6 bases). Input material: CD8+ T cells from the center of a lung tumor. The clonotype comes from a female donor with lung adenocarcinoma. The CD4 and CD8 labels of this study may be unreliable. Here the CDR3 DNA reads TGTGCCAGCAGCCCGTCAGTTACAGGGCGAAACAAACCCCTCCACTTT. This codes for CASSPSVTGRNKPLHF.